This entry concerns a single TCR beta chain. There is no known antigen for this receptor. Per-nucleotide qualities are absent, and no much larger clonotype sits a single base away. Collaborating institutions collected whole blood in K2EDTA tubes following their own protocols. For TCRbeta analysis, collaborator samples were shipped as frozen whole blood, as isolated PBMCs, or as DNA extracted from either sample type. This entry is derived from a study of blood T cell repertoires in COVID-19 (TCRdb year 2020). At the level of the whole study: Samples from collaborators originated in the United States, Italy and Spain and spanned both the acute and convalescent phases of COVID-19. Samples came from the ongoing ImmuneRACE study (first 160 participants) plus 1,254 subjects from 6 global collaborators. HLA class I and class II types, where available, came from metadata supplied by the sample provider rather than from assay-based typing. Nearly every sample came with metadata listing a de-identified subject ID, COVID-19 status, age in years and sex. Deeply sampled blood TCRbeta repertoires from subjects exposed to, actively infected with, or recovered from COVID-19 were included in the dataset. The repertoires were released in a freely available public database intended as a resource for research on the immune response to SARS-CoV-2. The prospective study material was composed of cDNA or gDNA derived from T cells, B-cell-depleted T cells, or PBMCs. Points the paper makes about the study in general: The quantity of clinical and demographic metadata differed by source and by participant and was supplied without curation.

TCRbeta CDR3 regions were amplified from genomic DNA using the immunoSEQ Assay, a bias-controlled multiplex PCR. On the authors' methods: The number of nucleated cells in each sample was estimated from the amplification of reference gene primers within the assay. To quantify the absolute abundance of each unique TCRbeta CDR3 rearrangement, sequence reads were collapsed and filtered. Productive Simpson clonality was computed per sample as the square root of Simpson's diversity index over productive rearrangements. TCRdb holds this immuneACCESS table with in-frame rearrangements only. Some clones are missing; in checked studies, unresolved V genes explain under half, and the rest has no known cause. D and trimming were read from the DNA, whereas the V and J calls and clone size are those reported in that table. The table for this sample lists about 51,000 clones; less than 90% of them were counted only once. The ten most abundant clones make up about 1.2% of the sample.

Its CDR3 holds 15 amino acids, cysteine through phenylalanine. The read is trimmed to its CDR3 DNA, 45 bases read in frame from base 1. Germline trimming amounts to 7 bases on V and 2 bases on J, with 7 as the count of junction bases outside the gene matches. From the germline V gene, CDR1 is SGHRS and CDR2 is YFSETQ. Sequenced sample: peripheral blood. The V gene is TRBV5-1 and the J gene is TRBJ2-5, and 11 junctional nucleotides match TRBD2. This clonotype was obtained from a man aged 55 to 70 with acute or convalescent COVID-19. The sequenced DNA: TGCGCCAGCCAAATTAGCGGGGGGGGTCAAGAGACCCAGTACTTC. The encoded protein is CASQISGGGQETQYF.